This T cell receptor (beta chain) was recovered during a study of shared clonotypes between healthy human individuals. Study background: Three plates were used per donor for CD4 naive, three for CD4 memory, two for CD8 naive and one for CD8 memory.

Sequenced by immunoSEQ multiplex PCR; TCRdb stores in-frame clones only, minus some. Among over a million clones listed, 95% to 97% were seen once. Study-wide results and caveats: A handful of donors had roughly 5.2% of their naive CD4 clonotypes in common. Researchers found naive subsets generally carried larger estimated richness than memory subsets.

Memory CD4+ cells were the fraction left after CD45RA+ naive selection. CDR1 and CDR2 (germline): SGHTA, FQGTGA. V lost 3 bases and J lost 7, with 13 bases in between. The CDR3 length is 14 residues. Concerning this clone itself: No antigen is known for it.

The chain couples TRBV7-3 to TRBJ2-1, with D tentatively TRBD2 (6 bases). The sequence derives from a man aged 30 to 45 in good health. Sequenced sample: naive CD4+ T cells sorted from blood. Specified subset: CD45RA+ positively selected. The CDR3 DNA reads TGTGCCAGCAGCTTGTCGCCGGGAGATAATGAGCAGTTCTTC. Translated: CASSLSPGDNEQFF.